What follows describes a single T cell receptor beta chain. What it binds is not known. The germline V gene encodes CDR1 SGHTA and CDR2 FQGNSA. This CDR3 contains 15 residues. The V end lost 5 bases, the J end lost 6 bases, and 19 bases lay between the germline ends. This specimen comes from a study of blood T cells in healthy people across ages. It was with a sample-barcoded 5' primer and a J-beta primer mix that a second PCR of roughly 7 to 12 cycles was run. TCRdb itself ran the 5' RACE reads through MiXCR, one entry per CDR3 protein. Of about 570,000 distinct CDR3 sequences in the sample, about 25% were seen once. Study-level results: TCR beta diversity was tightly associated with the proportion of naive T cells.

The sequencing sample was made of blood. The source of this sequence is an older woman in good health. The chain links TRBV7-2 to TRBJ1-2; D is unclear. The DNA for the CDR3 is TGTGCCAGCAGCCCAAGAAAGGGCCCTGGTGATGGCTACACCTTC. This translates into CASSPRKGPGDGYTF.